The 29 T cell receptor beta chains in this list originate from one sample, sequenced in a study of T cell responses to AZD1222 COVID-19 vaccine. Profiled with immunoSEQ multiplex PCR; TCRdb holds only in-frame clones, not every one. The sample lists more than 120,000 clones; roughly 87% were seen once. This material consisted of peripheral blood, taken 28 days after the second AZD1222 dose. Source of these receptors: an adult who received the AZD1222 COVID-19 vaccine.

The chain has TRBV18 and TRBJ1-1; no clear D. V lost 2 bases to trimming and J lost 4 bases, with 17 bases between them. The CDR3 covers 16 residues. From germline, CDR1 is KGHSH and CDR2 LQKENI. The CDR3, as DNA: TGTGCCAGCTCACCAAACCCGGACGAATGGGTCACTGAAGCTTTCTTT. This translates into CASSPNPDEWVTEAFF. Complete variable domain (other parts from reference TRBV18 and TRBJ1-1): NAGVMQNPRHLVRRRGQEARLRCSPMKGHSHVYWYRQLPEEGLKFMVYLQKENIIDESGMPKERFSAEFPKEGPSILRIQQVVRGDSAAYFCASSPNPDEWVTEAFFGQGTRLTVV.

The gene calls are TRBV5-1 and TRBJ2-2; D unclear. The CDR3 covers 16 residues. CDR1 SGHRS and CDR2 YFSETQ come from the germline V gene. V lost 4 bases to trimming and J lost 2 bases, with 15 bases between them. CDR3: CASSPTGPTNTGELFF. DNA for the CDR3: TGCGCCAGCAGCCCTACCGGGCCCACAAACACCGGGGAGCTGTTTTTT.

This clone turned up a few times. The CDR3 spells CASSLHTGGGSTDTQYF. The CDR3 region has the DNA TGTGCCAGCAGCTTACACACGGGAGGGGGTAGCACAGATACGCAGTATTTT. V usage is TRBV11-2 and J usage is TRBJ2-3; 8 bases agree with TRBD2. V trimming: 2 bases; J trimming: 0 bases; junction bases outside the gene matches: 7. Germline CDR1 and CDR2: SGHAT and FQNNGV. CDR3 length: 17 residues.

CDR3 in amino acids: CASSPRLAGAYEQYF. The CDR3 bases are TGTGCCAGCAGTCCACGACTAGCGGGAGCCTACGAGCAGTACTTC. This rearrangement joins TRBV27 to TRBJ2-7; the match to TRBD2 covers 12 bases. Germline values: CDR1 MNHEY, CDR2 SMNVEV (reference sequence). After removal of 5 bases from V and 2 bases from J, the junction contained 4 bases not matched to a gene. The CDR3 length is 15 residues.

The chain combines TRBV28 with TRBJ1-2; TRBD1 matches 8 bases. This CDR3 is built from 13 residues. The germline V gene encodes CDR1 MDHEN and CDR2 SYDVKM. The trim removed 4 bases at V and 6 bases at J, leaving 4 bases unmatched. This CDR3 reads CASSSAGGNGYTF. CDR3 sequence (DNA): TGTGCCAGCAGTTCCGCAGGGGGCAATGGCTACACCTTC.

The CDR3: CASSVSGNTEAFF. The CDR3 coding sequence is TGTGCCAGCAGCGTGTCTGGGAACACTGAAGCTTTCTTT. The genes are TRBV9 and TRBJ1-1; D unresolved. CDR1 and CDR2 (germline): SGDLS, YYNGEE. V was pared by 2 bases and J by 1 base, with 6 bases between. This CDR3 contains 13 residues.

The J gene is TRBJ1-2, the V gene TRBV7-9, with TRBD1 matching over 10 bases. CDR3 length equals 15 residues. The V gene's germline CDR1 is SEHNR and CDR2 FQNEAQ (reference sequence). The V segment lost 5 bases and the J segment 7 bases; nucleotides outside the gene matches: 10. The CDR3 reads CASSLSDRGLFGYTF. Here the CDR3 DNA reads TGTGCCAGCAGCCTCAGCGACAGGGGGCTGTTTGGCTACACCTTC.

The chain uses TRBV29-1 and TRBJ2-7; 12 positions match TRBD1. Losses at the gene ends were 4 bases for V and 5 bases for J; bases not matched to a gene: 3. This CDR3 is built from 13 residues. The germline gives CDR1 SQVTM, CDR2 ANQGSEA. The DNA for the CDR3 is TGCAGCGTTGGGGACAGGGGGCATCACGAGCAGTACTTC. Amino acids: CSVGDRGHHEQYF.

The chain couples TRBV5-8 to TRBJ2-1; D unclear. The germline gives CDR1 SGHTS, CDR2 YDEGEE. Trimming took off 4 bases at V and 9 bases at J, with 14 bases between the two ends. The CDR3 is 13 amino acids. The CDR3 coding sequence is TGTGCCAGCAGCCTTTCCTCATGGGGTGAGCAGTTCTTC. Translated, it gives CASSLSSWGEQFF.

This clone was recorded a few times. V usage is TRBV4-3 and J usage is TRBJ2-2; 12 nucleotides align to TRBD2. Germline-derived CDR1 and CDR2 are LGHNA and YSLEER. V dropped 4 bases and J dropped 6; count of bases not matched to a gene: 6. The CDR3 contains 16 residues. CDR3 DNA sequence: TGCGCCAGCAGCCCAGGGACTAGCGGGTTTCCCGGGGAGCTGTTTTTT. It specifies CASSPGTSGFPGELFF.

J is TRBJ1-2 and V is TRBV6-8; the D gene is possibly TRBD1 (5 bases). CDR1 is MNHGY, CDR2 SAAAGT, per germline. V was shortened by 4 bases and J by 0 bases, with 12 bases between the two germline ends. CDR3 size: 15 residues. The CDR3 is CASSSSQTANYGYTF. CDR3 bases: TGTGCCAGCAGTTCAAGCCAGACAGCTAACTATGGCTACACCTTC.

CDR3 sequence (DNA): TGCGCCAGCAGCTTGGTGTTAGTGAAATCCGGGGAGCTGTTTTTT. It encodes CASSLVLVKSGELFF. This chain connects TRBV5-1 to TRBJ2-2; D not resolved. Trimming stripped 0 bases from V and 6 bases from J, with 12 bases between. Germline lookup yields CDR1 SGHRS and CDR2 YFSETQ. This CDR3 has 15 amino acids.

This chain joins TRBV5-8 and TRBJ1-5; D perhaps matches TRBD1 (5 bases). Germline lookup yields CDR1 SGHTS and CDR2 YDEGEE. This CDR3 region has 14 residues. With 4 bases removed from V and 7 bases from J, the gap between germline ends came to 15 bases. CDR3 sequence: CASSRVGGEQPQHF. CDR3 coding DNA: TGTGCCAGCAGCCGGGTGGGGGGGGAGCAGCCCCAGCATTTT.

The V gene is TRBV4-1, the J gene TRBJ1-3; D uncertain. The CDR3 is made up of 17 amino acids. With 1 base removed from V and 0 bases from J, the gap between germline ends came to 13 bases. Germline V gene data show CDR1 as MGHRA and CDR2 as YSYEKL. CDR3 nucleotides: TGCGCCAGCAGCCAAGCTCGCTCGCCATTCTCTGGAAACACCATATATTTT. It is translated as CASSQARSPFSGNTIYF.

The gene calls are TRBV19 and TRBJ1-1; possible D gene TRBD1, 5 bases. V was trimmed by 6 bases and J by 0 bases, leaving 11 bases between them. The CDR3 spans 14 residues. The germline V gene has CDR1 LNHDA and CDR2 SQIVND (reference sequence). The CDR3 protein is CASSMTDMNTEAFF. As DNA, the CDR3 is TGTGCCAGTAGCATGACAGACATGAACACTGAAGCTTTCTTT.

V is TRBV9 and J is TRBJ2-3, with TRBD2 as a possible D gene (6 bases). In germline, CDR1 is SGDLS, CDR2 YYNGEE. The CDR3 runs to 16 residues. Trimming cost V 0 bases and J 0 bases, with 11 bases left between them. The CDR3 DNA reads TGTGCCAGCAGCGTAGAGCTGGGACTGAGCACAGATACGCAGTATTTT. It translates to CASSVELGLSTDTQYF. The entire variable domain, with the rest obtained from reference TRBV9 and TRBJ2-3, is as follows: DSGVTQTPKHLITATGQRVTLRCSPRSGDLSVYWYQQSLDQGLQFLIQYYNGEERAKGNILERFSAQQFPDLHSELNLSSLELGDSALYFCASSVELGLSTDTQYFGPGTRLTVL.

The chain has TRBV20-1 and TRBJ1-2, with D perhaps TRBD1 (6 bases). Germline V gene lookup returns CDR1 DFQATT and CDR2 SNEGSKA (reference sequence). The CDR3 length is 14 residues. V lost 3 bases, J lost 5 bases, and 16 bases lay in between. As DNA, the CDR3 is TGCAGTGCTAGTAGGGGGGGCGTTGGATATGGCTACACCTTC. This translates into CSASRGGVGYGYTF.

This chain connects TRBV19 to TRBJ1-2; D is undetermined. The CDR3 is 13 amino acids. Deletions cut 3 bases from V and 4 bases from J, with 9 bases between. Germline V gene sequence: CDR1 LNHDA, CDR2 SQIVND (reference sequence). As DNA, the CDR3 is TGTGCCAGTAGTATTGAAGGTCTCTATGGCTACACCTTC. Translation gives CASSIEGLYGYTF.

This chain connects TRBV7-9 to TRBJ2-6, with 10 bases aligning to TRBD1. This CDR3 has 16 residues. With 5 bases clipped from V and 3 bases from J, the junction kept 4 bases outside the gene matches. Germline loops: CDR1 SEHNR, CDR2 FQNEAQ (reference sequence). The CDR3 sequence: CASSRDRGFGANVLTF. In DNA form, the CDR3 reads TGTGCCAGCAGCAGGGACAGGGGATTTGGGGCCAACGTCCTGACTTTC.

CDR3 DNA sequence: TGTGCCAGCAGCCCCGGACTGAATGAAAAACTGTTTTTT. This codes for CASSPGLNEKLFF. The chain couples TRBV7-8 to TRBJ1-4, with D hard to call. The length of the CDR3 is 13 residues. Trimming stripped 5 bases from V and 5 bases from J, with 9 bases between. CDR1 and CDR2 (germline): SGHVS, FQNEAQ. The variable domain in full, with the rest retrieved from reference TRBV7-8 and TRBJ1-4, is GAGVSQSPRYKVAKRGQDVALRCDPISGHVSLFWYQQALGQGPEFLTYFQNEAQLDKSGLPSDRFFAERPEGSVSTLKIQRTQQEDSAVYLCASSPGLNEKLFFGSGTQLSVL.

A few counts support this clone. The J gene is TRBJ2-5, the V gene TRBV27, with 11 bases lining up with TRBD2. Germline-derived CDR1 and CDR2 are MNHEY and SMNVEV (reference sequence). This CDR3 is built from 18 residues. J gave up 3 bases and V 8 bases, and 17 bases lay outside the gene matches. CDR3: CASCPRIAGGPLEETQYF. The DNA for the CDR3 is TGTGCCAGCTGTCCCCGAATAGCGGGAGGGCCTTTAGAAGAGACCCAGTACTTC.

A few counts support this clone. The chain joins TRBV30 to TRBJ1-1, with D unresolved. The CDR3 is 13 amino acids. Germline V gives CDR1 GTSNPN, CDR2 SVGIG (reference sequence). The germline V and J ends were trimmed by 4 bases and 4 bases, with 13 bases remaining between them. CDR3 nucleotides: TGTGCCTGGAAGTATCTTCAGGTCACTGAAGCTTTCTTT. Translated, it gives CAWKYLQVTEAFF.

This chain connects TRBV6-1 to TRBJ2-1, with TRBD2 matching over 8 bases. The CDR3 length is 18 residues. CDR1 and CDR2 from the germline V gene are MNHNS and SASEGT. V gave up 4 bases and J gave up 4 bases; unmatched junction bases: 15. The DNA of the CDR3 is TGTGCCAGCAGTGGGAGACTCGGTGTAGCGGGATTGTACAATGAGCAGTTCTTC. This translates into CASSGRLGVAGLYNEQFF.

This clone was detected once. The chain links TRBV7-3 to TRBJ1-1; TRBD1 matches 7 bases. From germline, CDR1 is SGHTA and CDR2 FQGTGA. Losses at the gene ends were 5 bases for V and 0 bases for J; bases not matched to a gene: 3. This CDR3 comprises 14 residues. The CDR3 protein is CASSVDRVNTEAFF. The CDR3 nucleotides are TGTGCCAGCAGCGTCGACAGGGTGAACACTGAAGCTTTCTTT.

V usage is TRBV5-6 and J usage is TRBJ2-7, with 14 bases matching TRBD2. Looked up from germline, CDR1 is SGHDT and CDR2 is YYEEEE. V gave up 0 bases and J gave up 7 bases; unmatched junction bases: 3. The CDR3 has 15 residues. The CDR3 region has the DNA TGTGCCAGCAGCTTGGGTTGGACTAGCGGGAGGGAGCAGTACTTC. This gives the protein CASSLGWTSGREQYF. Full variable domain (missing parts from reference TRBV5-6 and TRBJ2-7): DAGVTQSPTHLIKTRGQQVTLRCSPKSGHDTVSWYQQALGQGPQFIFQYYEEEERQRGNFPDRFSGHQFPNYSSELNVNALLLGDSALYLCASSLGWTSGREQYFGPGTRLTVT.

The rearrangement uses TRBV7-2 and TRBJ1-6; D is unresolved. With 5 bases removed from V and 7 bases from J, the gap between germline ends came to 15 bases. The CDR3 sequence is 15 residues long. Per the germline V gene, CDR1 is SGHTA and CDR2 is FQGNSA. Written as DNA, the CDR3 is TGTGCCAGCAGCCAAGGAGGGCAGAAGAATTCACCCCTCCACTTT. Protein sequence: CASSQGGQKNSPLHF.

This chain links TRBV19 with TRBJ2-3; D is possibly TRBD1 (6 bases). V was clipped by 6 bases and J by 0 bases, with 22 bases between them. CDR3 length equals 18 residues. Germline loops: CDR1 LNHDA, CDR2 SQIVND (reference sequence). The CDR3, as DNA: TGTGCCAGTAGGGACAGACTCACACAAATAAAGAGCACAGATACGCAGTATTTT. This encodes CASRDRLTQIKSTDTQYF.

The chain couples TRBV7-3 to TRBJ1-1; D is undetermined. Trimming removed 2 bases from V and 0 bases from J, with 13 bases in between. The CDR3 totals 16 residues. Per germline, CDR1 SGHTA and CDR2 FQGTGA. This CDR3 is CASSLRSAVVNTEAFF. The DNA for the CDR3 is TGTGCCAGCAGCTTACGGTCCGCGGTCGTGAACACTGAAGCTTTCTTT.

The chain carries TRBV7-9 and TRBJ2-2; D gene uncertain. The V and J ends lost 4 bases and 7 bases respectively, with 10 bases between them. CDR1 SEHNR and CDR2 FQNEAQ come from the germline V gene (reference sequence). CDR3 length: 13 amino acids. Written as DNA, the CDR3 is TGTGCCAGCAGCTCCCGATACATCGGGGAGCTGTTTTTT. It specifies CASSSRYIGELFF.